The present entry profiles one T cell receptor (beta chain) with its context. As yet, its antigen is unknown. The record originates from a study of cytomegalovirus exposure and HLA in healthy donors. Study results and limitations: Data from an earlier analysis indicated that most TCR beta V segments were productive either about 87% or about 30% of the time. DRB1 showed the most TCR associations and HLA-C the fewest in a later analysis, as rates varied by HLA locus. As a later analysis showed, a missense DCLRE1C variant was linked to trimming of TCR beta V- and J-genes.

The CDR3 totals 12 residues. Germline assignment: CDR1 MNHEY and CDR2 SVGAGI. J lost 5 bases, V lost 5 bases, and 1 base had no gene match. 13 Jbeta primers and 60 Vbeta primers were used for the PCR. Clones were sequenced by immunoSEQ multiplex PCR, and TCRdb holds only the in-frame ones, with some missing. The sample shows about 110,000 clones, 65% of them seen only once. The sequenced material came from PBMCs. The chain couples TRBV6-5 to TRBJ1-1; TRBD1 aligns across 8 bases. The sequence was collected from a man aged 25 to 40 in good health and CMV-seropositive. The CDR3 bases are TGTGCCAGCAGTACAGGGGGGACTGAAGCTTTCTTT. Protein: CASSTGGTEAFF.